These 18 T cell receptor beta chains were all obtained from the same sample, sequenced in a study of OX40 agonist ivuxolimab in advanced cancers. Receptor amplification or capture employed the immunoSEQ multiplex PCR assay. TCRdb took over this immuneACCESS table, retaining in-frame rearrangements with V and J assigned. Such tables are incomplete; in checked studies, under half of the missing clones stem from an unresolved V gene, and the remainder is unexplained. For this sample the table gives some 62,000 clones, of which 85% to 95% were detected only once. The ten largest clonotypes hold roughly 12% of the sample. The material was CD4+ or CD8+ T cells sorted from blood, obtained in a trial of the OX40 agonist ivuxolimab. These receptors were obtained from an adult with an advanced solid tumor such as melanoma, head and neck, liver or kidney cancer.

The chain couples TRBV29-1 to TRBJ2-1; possibly TRBD1 for D (6 bases). Germline-derived CDR1 and CDR2 are SQVTM and ANQGSEA. Trimming cost V 5 bases and J 0 bases, with 11 bases left between them. CDR3 length equals 14 residues. In DNA form, the CDR3 reads TGCAGCGTTCGAGGGGGAAGCTCCTACAATGAGCAGTTCTTC. Translation: CSVRGGSSYNEQFF.

The chain carries TRBV14 and TRBJ2-1; TRBD2 might be the D (7 bases). V lost 0 bases, J lost 15 bases, and 27 bases lay in between. The V gene's germline CDR1 is SGHDN and CDR2 FVKESK. The CDR3 has 17 amino acids. CDR3 sequence: CASSQDSGEGHRSIPFF. CDR3 sequence (DNA): TGTGCCAGCAGCCAAGATTCAGGGGAGGGTCATAGGAGTATCCCGTTCTTC.

The chain combines TRBV4-3 with TRBJ1-1, with D unresolved. This CDR3 is 14 amino acids long. The V end lost 3 bases, the J end lost 6 bases, and 14 bases lay between the germline ends. CDR1 is LGHNA, CDR2 YSLEER, per germline. The CDR3 DNA reads as TGCGCCAGCAGCCAGAACCCCGAGGTTTCTGAAGCTTTCTTT. This gives the protein CASSQNPEVSEAFF.

V is TRBV18 and J is TRBJ2-7, with 7 bases identical to TRBD2. V trimming: 3 bases; J trimming: 0 bases; junction bases outside the gene matches: 5. The CDR3 has 15 residues. CDR1 KGHSH and CDR2 LQKENI come from the germline V gene. As DNA, the CDR3 is TGTGCCAGCTCACCTCTTAGCGGGTACTCCTACGAGCAGTACTTC. Translated: CASSPLSGYSYEQYF.

The V and J genes are TRBV10-3 and TRBJ2-7, with 7 bases identical to TRBD2. Germline CDR1 is ENHRY and CDR2 is SYGVKD. This CDR3 spans 17 amino acids. With V trimmed by 0 bases and J by 2 bases, 10 bases remained unmatched. CDR3 sequence (DNA): TGTGCCATCAGTGAGTCCGCGATGGCGGGAGCAACCTACGAGCAGTACTTC. Its protein is CAISESAMAGATYEQYF.

In DNA form, the CDR3 reads TGTGCCAGCAGTGCGGACCTGAACACTGAAGCTTTCTTT. Encoded protein: CASSADLNTEAFF. The rearrangement uses TRBV6-4 and TRBJ1-1; D is uncertain. This CDR3 region has 13 residues. The germline gives CDR1 MRHNA, CDR2 SNTAGT. V lost 4 bases to trimming and J lost 0 bases, with 6 bases between them.

The gene calls are TRBV29-1 and TRBJ2-1; TRBD2 matches at 7 bases. Germline CDR1 reads SQVTM; CDR2 reads ANQGSEA. The ends lost 7 bases at V and 5 bases at J; junction bases unmatched: 17. The CDR3 loop spans 16 amino acids. DNA for the CDR3: TGCAGCGCTGGGCATTGGGCTAGCGGAATAAACAATGAGCAGTTCTTC. Its translation: CSAGHWASGINNEQFF.

V is TRBV18 and J is TRBJ2-7, with 8 nucleotides matching TRBD1. With V trimmed by 3 bases and J by 3 bases, 4 bases remained unmatched. This CDR3 is 14 amino acids long. The germline V gene encodes CDR1 KGHSH and CDR2 LQKENI. The CDR3 loop is CASSPGGQGYEQYF. The CDR3 DNA reads as TGTGCCAGCTCACCGGGAGGACAGGGCTACGAGCAGTACTTC.

The rearrangement links TRBV10-3 to TRBJ2-2; TRBD2 matches at 8 bases. The CDR3 spans 18 residues. Germline lookup yields CDR1 ENHRY and CDR2 SYGVKD. Trimming took 4 bases from V and 4 from J; bases not matched to a gene: 14. In DNA, the CDR3 is TGTGCCATCAGTGGAGCCCTCGACGGGAGGGCTGGCACCGGGGAGCTGTTTTTT. It specifies CAISGALDGRAGTGELFF.

Turning to this clone: Different DNA sequences within this sample yield the same CDR3. The chain recombines TRBV11-1 with TRBJ2-7; perhaps D is TRBD1 or TRBD2 (7 bases each). Germline V gene sequence: CDR1 SGHAT, CDR2 FQDESV (reference sequence). The V gene lost 2 bases and the J gene lost 4 bases, with 18 bases spanning the gap. The CDR3 length is 16 residues. The CDR3 sequence: CASSLHRGGGHYEQYF. The CDR3 nucleotides are TGTGCCAGCAGCTTACACCGGGGAGGGGGCCATTACGAGCAGTACTTC.

The chain recombines TRBV12-5 with TRBJ2-5; 14 nucleotides align to TRBD2. This CDR3 spans 17 amino acids. Germline values: CDR1 LGHNT, CDR2 FRNRAP. J gave up 2 bases and V 2 bases, and 4 bases lay outside the gene matches. Here the CDR3 reads CASGLPGLAGGQETQYF. The CDR3 DNA sequence: TGTGCTAGTGGTTTGCCCGGACTAGCGGGAGGACAAGAGACCCAGTACTTC. The whole variable domain, remainder taken from reference TRBV12-5 and TRBJ2-5, is DARVTQTPRHKVTEMGQEVTMRCQPILGHNTVFWYRQTMMQGLELLAYFRNRAPLDDSGMPKDRFSAEMPDATLATLKIQPSEPRDSAVYFCASGLPGLAGGQETQYFGPGTRLLVL.

Here the CDR3 DNA reads TGTGCCAGTAGTATTGGTTATTCACCCCTCCACTTT. Protein product: CASSIGYSPLHF. The gene calls are TRBV19 and TRBJ1-6, with D unclear. CDR3 length: 12 amino acids. Trimming stripped 3 bases from V and 8 bases from J, with 5 bases between. The germline gives CDR1 LNHDA, CDR2 SQIVND (reference sequence).

The genes are TRBV7-8 and TRBJ2-1; D possibly corresponds to TRBD2 (5 bases). Germline loops: CDR1 SGHVS, CDR2 FQNEAQ. CDR3 length: 14 amino acids. Trimming pared 1 base from V and 8 bases from J, leaving 12 bases between. The CDR3, as DNA: TGTGCCAGCAGCTTAGGTTCTAGCCCGGATGAGCAGTTCTTC. This sequence encodes CASSLGSSPDEQFF.

V and J are TRBV18 and TRBJ2-3; 7 nucleotides match TRBD1. There are 16 residues in the CDR3. Germline V gene lookup returns CDR1 KGHSH and CDR2 LQKENI. V trimming: 3 bases; J trimming: 2 bases; junction bases outside the gene matches: 8. CDR3 coding DNA: TGTGCCAGCTCACCGGAAACGGGACAGAACACAGATACGCAGTATTTT. Translating gives CASSPETGQNTDTQYF. Full variable domain (missing parts from reference TRBV18 and TRBJ2-3): NAGVMQNPRHLVRRRGQEARLRCSPMKGHSHVYWYRQLPEEGLKFMVYLQKENIIDESGMPKERFSAEFPKEGPSILRIQQVVRGDSAAYFCASSPETGQNTDTQYFGPGTRLTVL.

This chain links TRBV6-1 with TRBJ2-7, with TRBD1 identical over 9 bases. This CDR3 contains 16 residues. Trimming cost V 0 bases and J 4 bases; bases outside gene matches: 7. Germline CDR1 and CDR2: MNHNS and SASEGT. This CDR3 reads CASSEAPGQGVYEQYF. The DNA of the CDR3 is TGTGCCAGCAGTGAAGCTCCGGGACAGGGTGTATACGAGCAGTACTTC.

The chain couples TRBV6-5 to TRBJ2-1; D tentatively reads TRBD1 or TRBD2 (5 bases each). Germline lookup yields CDR1 MNHEY and CDR2 SVGAGI. The CDR3 runs 16 residues. Trimming removed 0 bases from V and 7 bases from J, with 16 bases in between. CDR3 DNA: TGTGCCAGCAGTTACTCCCCGGGACGGGTTGCGAATGAGCAGTTCTTC. It codes for CASSYSPGRVANEQFF.

The rearrangement links TRBV11-2 to TRBJ1-2; D perhaps matches TRBD1 (6 bases). Trimming cost V 1 base and J 3 bases, with 12 bases left between them. The CDR3 has 15 amino acids. Germline V gene sequence: CDR1 SGHAT, CDR2 FQNNGV. CDR3 bases: TGTGCCAGCAGCTTAGGGGGTCAGGGGCACTATGGCTACACCTTC. Amino acid sequence: CASSLGGQGHYGYTF.

The chain combines TRBV27 with TRBJ2-7; 8 bases align to TRBD2. With V trimmed by 6 bases and J by 4 bases, 8 bases remained unmatched. CDR1 and CDR2 from the germline V gene are MNHEY and SMNVEV (reference sequence). The CDR3 is 14 amino acids. The CDR3 here is CASRVGAGVYEQYF. The CDR3 DNA reads as TGTGCCAGCAGAGTAGGAGCGGGAGTATACGAGCAGTACTTC.